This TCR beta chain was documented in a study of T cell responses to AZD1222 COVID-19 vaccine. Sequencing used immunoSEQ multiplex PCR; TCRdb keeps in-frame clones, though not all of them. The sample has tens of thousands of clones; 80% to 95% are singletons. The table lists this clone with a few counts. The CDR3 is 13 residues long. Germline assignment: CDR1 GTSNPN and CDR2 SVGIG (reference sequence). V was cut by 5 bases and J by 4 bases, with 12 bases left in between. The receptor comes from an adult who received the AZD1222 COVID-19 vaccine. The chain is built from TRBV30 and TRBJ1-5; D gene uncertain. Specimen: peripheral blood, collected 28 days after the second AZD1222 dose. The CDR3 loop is CAWATSSNQPQHF. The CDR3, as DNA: TGTGCCTGGGCGACCTCCTCAAATCAGCCCCAGCATTTT.